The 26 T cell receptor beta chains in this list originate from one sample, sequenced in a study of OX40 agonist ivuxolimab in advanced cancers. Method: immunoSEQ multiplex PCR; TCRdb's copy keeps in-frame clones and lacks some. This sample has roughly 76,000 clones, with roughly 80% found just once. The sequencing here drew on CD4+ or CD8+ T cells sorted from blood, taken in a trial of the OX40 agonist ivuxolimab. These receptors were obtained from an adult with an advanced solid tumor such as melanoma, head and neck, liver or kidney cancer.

The CDR3: CASSHVTGTEYNEQFF. CDR3 in DNA: TGTGCCAGCAGCCACGTCACCGGGACAGAATACAATGAGCAGTTCTTC. The V and J genes are TRBV14 and TRBJ2-1; TRBD1 agrees at 7 bases. Looked up from germline, CDR1 is SGHDN and CDR2 is FVKESK. V shed 3 bases and J 4 bases; nucleotides not matched to a gene: 9. The CDR3 length is 16 residues.

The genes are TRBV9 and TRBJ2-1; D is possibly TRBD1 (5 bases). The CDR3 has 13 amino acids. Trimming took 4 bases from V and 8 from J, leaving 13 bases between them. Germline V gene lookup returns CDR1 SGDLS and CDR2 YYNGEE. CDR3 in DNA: TGTGCCAGCAGCTACGACTTAGGGGATGAGCAGTTCTTC. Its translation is CASSYDLGDEQFF.

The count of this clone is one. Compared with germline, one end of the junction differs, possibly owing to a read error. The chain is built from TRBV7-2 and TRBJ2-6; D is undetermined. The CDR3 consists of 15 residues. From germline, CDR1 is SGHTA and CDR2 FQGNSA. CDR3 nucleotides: TGTGCCAGCAACTTACAGAGCTCTGGGGCCAACGTCCTGACTTTC. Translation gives CASNLQSSGANVLTF.

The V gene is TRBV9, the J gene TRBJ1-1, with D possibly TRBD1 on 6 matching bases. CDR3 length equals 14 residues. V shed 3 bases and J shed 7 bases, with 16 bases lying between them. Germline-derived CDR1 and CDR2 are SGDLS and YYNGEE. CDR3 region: CASSEQGRPLEAFF. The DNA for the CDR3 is TGTGCCAGCAGCGAACAGGGTAGACCCCTTGAAGCTTTCTTT.

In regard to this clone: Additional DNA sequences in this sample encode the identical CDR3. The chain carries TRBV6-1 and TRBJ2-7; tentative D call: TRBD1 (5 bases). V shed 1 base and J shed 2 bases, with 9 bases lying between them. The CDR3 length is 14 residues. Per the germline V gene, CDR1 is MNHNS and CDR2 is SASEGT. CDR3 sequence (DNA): TGTGCCAGCAGTGAAGTAACAGGACCCTACGAGCAGTACGTC. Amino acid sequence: CASSEVTGPYEQYV.

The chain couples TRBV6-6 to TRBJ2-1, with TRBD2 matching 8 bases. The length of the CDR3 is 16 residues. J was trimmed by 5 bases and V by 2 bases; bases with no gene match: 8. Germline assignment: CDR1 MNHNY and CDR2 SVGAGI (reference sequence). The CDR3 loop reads CASSYTSGGIDNEQFF. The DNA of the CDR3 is TGTGCCAGCAGTTACACAAGCGGGGGTATAGACAATGAGCAGTTCTTC.

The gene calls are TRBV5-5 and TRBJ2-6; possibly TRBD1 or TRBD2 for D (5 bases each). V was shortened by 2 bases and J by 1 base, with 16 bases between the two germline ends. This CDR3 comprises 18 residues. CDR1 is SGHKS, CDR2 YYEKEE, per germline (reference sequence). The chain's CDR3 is CASSFGAAFSSGANVLTF. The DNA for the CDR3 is TGTGCCAGCAGCTTCGGGGCAGCCTTTTCGTCTGGGGCCAACGTCCTGACTTTC. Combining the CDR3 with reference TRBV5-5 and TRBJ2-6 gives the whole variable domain DAGVTQSPTHLIKTRGQQVTLRCSPISGHKSVSWYQQVLGQGPQFIFQYYEKEERGRGNFPDRFSARQFPNYSSELNVNALLLGDSALYLCASSFGAAFSSGANVLTFGAGSRLTVL.

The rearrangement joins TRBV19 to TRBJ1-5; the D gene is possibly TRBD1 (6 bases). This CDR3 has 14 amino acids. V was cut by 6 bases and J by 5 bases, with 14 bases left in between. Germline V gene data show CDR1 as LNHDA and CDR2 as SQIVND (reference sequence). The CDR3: CASRRAGAYQPQHF. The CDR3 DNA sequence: TGTGCCAGTAGAAGGGCAGGGGCTTATCAGCCCCAGCATTTT.

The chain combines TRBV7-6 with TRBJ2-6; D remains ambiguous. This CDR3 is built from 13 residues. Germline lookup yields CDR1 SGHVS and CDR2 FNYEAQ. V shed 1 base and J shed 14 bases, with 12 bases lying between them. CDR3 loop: CASSLGTTSLLTF. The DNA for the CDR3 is TGTGCCAGCAGCTTAGGAACGACATCTCTCCTGACTTTC.

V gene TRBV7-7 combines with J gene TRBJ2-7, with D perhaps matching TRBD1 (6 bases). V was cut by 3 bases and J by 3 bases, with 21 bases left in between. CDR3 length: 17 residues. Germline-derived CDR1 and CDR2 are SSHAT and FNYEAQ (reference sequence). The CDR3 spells CASSLRSPGQPGYEQYF. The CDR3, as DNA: TGTGCCAGCAGCTTGCGGAGCCCGGGACAACCGGGCTACGAGCAGTACTTC.

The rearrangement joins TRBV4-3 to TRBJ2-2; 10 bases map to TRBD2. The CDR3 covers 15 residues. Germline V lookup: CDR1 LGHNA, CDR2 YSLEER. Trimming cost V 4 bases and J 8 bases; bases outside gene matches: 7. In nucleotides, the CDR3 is TGCGCCAGCAGCCTAGGACTAGCGGTGGGTGGGGAGCTGTTTTTT. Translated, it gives CASSLGLAVGGELFF.

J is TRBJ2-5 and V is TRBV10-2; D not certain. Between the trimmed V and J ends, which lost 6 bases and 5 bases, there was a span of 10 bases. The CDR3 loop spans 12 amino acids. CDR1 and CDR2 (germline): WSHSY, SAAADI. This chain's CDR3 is CASSHPRETQYF. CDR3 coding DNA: TGCGCCAGCAGCCACCCAAGGGAGACCCAGTACTTC.

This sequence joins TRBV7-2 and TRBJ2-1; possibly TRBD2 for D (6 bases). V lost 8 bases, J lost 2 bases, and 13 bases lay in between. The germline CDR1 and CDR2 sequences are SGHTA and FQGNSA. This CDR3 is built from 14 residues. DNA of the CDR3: TGTGCCAGCCATGGAGGGAGAACCTACAATGAGCAGTTCTTC. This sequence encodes CASHGGRTYNEQFF.

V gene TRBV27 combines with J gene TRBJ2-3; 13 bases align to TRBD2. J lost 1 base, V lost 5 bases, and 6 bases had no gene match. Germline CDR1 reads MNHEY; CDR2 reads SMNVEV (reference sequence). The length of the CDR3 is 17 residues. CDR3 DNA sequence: TGTGCCAGCAGTCCTTCCGGGACTAGCGGGGGCACAGATACGCAGTATTTT. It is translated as CASSPSGTSGGTDTQYF.

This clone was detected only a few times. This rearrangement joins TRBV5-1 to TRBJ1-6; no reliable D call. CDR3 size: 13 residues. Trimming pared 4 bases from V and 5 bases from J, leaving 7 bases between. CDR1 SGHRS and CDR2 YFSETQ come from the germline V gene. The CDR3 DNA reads TGCGCCAGCAGCACAAACGATAATTCACCCCTCCACTTT. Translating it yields CASSTNDNSPLHF.

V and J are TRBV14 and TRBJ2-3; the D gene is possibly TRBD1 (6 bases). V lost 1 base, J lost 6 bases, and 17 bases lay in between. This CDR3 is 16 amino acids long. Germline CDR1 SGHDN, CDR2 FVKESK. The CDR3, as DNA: TGTGCCAGCAGCCAAGTGTGGGGGCTTAGAGGGGATACGCAGTATTTT. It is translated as CASSQVWGLRGDTQYF. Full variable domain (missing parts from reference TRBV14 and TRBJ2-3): EAGVTQFPSHSVIEKGQTVTLRCDPISGHDNLYWYRRVMGKEIKFLLHFVKESKQDESGMPNNRFLAERTGGTYSTLKVQPAELEDSGVYFCASSQVWGLRGDTQYFGPGTRLTVL.

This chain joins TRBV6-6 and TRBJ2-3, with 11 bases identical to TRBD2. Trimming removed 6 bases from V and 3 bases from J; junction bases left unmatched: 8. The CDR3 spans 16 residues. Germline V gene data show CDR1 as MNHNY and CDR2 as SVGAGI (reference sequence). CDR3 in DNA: TGTGCCAGCAGGACCATAGCGGGGGGGATTACAGATACGCAGTATTTT. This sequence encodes CASRTIAGGITDTQYF.

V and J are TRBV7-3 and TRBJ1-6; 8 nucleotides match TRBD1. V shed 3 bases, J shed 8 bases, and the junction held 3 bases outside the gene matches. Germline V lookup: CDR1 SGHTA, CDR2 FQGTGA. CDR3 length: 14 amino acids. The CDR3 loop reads CASSLGTGHSPLHF. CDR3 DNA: TGTGCCAGCAGCTTGGGGACAGGTCATTCACCCCTCCACTTT.

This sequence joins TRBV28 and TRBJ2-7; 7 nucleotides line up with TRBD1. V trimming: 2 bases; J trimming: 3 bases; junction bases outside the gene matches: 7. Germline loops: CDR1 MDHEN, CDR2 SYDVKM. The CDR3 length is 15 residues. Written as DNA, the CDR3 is TGTGCCAGCAGTTTAAACGGGCAGGGGGTCTACGAGCAGTACTTC. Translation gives CASSLNGQGVYEQYF.

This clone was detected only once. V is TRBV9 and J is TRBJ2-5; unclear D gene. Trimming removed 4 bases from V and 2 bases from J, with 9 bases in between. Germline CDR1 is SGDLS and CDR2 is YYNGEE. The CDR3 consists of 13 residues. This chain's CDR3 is CASSSTIQETQYF. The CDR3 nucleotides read TGTGCCAGCAGCAGTACCATTCAAGAGACCCAGTACTTC. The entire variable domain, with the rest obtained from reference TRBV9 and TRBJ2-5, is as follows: DSGVTQTPKHLITATGQRVTLRCSPRSGDLSVYWYQQSLDQGLQFLIQYYNGEERAKGNILERFSAQQFPDLHSELNLSSLELGDSALYFCASSSTIQETQYFGPGTRLLVL.

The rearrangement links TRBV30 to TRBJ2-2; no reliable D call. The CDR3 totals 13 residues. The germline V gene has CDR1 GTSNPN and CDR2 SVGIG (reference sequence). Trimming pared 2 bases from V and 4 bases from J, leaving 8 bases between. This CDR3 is CAWSRTPTGELFF. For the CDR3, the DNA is TGTGCCTGGAGTCGTACGCCCACCGGGGAGCTGTTTTTT.

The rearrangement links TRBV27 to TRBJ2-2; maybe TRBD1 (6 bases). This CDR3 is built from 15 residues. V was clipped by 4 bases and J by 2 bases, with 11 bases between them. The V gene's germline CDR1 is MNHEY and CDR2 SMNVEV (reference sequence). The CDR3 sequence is CASSWAGVNTGELFF. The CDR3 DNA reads TGTGCCAGCAGTTGGGCAGGGGTCAACACCGGGGAGCTGTTTTTT.

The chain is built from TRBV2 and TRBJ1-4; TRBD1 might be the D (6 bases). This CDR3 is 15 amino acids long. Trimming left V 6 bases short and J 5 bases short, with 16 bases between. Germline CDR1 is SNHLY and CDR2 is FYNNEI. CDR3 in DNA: TGTGCCAGCAGACGCTCAGGGGCCATGAATGAAAAACTGTTTTTT. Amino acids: CASRRSGAMNEKLFF.

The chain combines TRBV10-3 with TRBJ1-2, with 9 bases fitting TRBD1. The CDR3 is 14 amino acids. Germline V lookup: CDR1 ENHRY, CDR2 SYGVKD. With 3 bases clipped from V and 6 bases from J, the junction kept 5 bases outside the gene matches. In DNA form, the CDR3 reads TGTGCCATCAGTGAACGCGGGACAGGGAATGGCTACACCTTC. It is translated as CAISERGTGNGYTF.

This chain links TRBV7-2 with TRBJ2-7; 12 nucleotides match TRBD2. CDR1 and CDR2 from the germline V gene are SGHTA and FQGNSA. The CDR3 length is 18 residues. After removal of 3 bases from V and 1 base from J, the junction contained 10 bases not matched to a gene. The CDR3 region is CASSFNELAGGGSYEQYF. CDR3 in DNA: TGTGCCAGCAGCTTTAATGAGCTAGCGGGAGGGGGGTCCTACGAGCAGTACTTC. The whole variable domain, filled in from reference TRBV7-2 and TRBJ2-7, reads GAGVSQSPSNKVTEKGKDVELRCDPISGHTALYWYRQSLGQGLEFLIYFQGNSAPDKSGLPSDRFSAERTGGSVSTLTIQRTQQEDSAVYLCASSFNELAGGGSYEQYFGPGTRLTVT.

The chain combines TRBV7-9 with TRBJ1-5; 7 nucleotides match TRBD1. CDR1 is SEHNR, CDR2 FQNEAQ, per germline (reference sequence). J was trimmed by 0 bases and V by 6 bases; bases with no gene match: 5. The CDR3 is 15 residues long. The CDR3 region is CASSRQGHSNQPQHF. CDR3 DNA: TGTGCCAGCAGTAGACAGGGTCATAGCAATCAGCCCCAGCATTTT. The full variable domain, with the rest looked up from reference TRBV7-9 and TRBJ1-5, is DTGVSQNPRHKITKRGQNVTFRCDPISEHNRLYWYRQTLGQGPEFLTYFQNEAQLEKSRLLSDRFSAERPKGSFSTLEIQRTEQGDSAMYLCASSRQGHSNQPQHFGDGTRLSIL.